Following are 11 T cell receptor beta chains from one sample sequenced in a study of OX40 agonist ivuxolimab in advanced cancers. The library was generated by the immunoSEQ multiplex PCR assay. Sourced from immuneACCESS, this table was stored by TCRdb with only in-frame sequences that have V and J called. A share of the clones is absent; for the studies checked, an unresolved V gene accounts for under half, and the remainder has no known explanation. The sample includes 130,000 or so clones, with roughly 93% observed a single time. The ten top clones hold 0.15% to 0.17% of the sample. Sequencing was performed on CD4+ or CD8+ T cells sorted from blood, taken in a trial of the OX40 agonist ivuxolimab. These TCRs come from an adult with an advanced solid tumor such as melanoma, head and neck, liver or kidney cancer.

The chain employs TRBV14 and TRBJ1-2; TRBD1 is a possible D gene (6 bases). The germline gives CDR1 SGHDN, CDR2 FVKESK. Trimming took off 0 bases at V and 4 bases at J, with 12 bases between the two ends. The CDR3 has 15 amino acids. The DNA for the CDR3 is TGTGCCAGCAGCCAAGATCAGGGGTACCTCTATGGCTACACCTTC. Amino acids: CASSQDQGYLYGYTF.

This chain uses TRBV28 with TRBJ2-5, with D tentatively TRBD1 (6 bases). The CDR3 contains 13 residues. V dropped 10 bases and J dropped 4 bases, with 16 bases sitting between them. CDR1 and CDR2 (germline): MDHEN, SYDVKM. CDR3 in DNA: TGTGCCACCTCCGGGACACTAACAGAGACCCAGTACTTC. It codes for CATSGTLTETQYF.

The gene calls are TRBV28 and TRBJ2-7; 7 bases agree with TRBD2. Trimming at V came to 8 bases and at J to 2 bases, leaving 3 bases not matched to a gene. Germline lookup yields CDR1 MDHEN and CDR2 SYDVKM. The CDR3 length is 12 residues. Written as DNA, the CDR3 is TGTGCCAGCCGACTAGCAGCCTACGAGCAGTACTTC. Translating gives CASRLAAYEQYF.

This clone showed up just a few times. The genes are TRBV7-3 and TRBJ2-2; 10 positions match TRBD1. The junction had 4 bases not matched to a gene; V was cut back by 5 bases and J by 1 base. CDR1 is SGHTA, CDR2 FQGTGA, per germline. This CDR3 contains 16 residues. CDR3 in amino acids: CASSRTGGQNTGELFF. The CDR3 DNA reads TGTGCCAGCAGCCGGACAGGGGGGCAGAACACCGGGGAGCTGTTTTTT.

The chain employs TRBV19 and TRBJ1-5; D unresolved. The germline V gene encodes CDR1 LNHDA and CDR2 SQIVND (reference sequence). The CDR3 contains 13 residues. V dropped 5 bases and J dropped 5 bases, with 10 bases sitting between them. CDR3 loop: CASSVGSHQPQHF. The CDR3 DNA reads TGTGCCAGTAGTGTAGGCAGTCATCAGCCCCAGCATTTT.

The chain couples TRBV28 to TRBJ1-4; weak D call: TRBD1 (5 bases). Trimming took 8 bases from V and 7 from J, leaving 11 bases between them. The CDR3 is made up of 12 amino acids. From germline, CDR1 is MDHEN and CDR2 SYDVKM. CDR3 bases: TGTGCCAGCGGAACGACAGTTGAAAAACTGTTTTTT. It translates to CASGTTVEKLFF.

The chain couples TRBV19 to TRBJ1-5; 7 positions match TRBD1. The CDR3 is 16 residues long. V dropped 6 bases and J dropped 4; count of bases not matched to a gene: 12. The germline V gene has CDR1 LNHDA and CDR2 SQIVND (reference sequence). The CDR3 DNA follows: TGTGCCAGTAGGCTGCAAGACAGGGCTGGGAATCAGCCCCAGCATTTT. Protein: CASRLQDRAGNQPQHF.

The rearrangement links TRBV7-6 to TRBJ1-1; D uncertain. Germline V gene lookup returns CDR1 SGHVS and CDR2 FNYEAQ. The CDR3 is 15 amino acids. Trimming removed 0 bases from V and 0 bases from J, with 8 bases in between. CDR3 amino acids: CASSLAASMNTEAFF. The CDR3 DNA reads TGTGCCAGCAGCTTAGCGGCCAGCATGAACACTGAAGCTTTCTTT.

The chain couples TRBV7-3 to TRBJ1-3; D is perhaps TRBD1 (5 bases). Looked up from germline, CDR1 is SGHTA and CDR2 is FQGTGA. V lost 1 base and J lost 4, with 11 bases in between. The CDR3 spans 15 residues. In DNA, the CDR3 is TGTGCCAGCAGCTTAAATGGCAGGGAAGGAAACACCATATATTTT. Its protein product is CASSLNGREGNTIYF.

V and J are TRBV5-6 and TRBJ2-3; 11 nucleotides align to TRBD2. Germline-derived CDR1 and CDR2 are SGHDT and YYEEEE. The trim removed 0 bases at V and 3 bases at J, leaving 9 bases unmatched. This CDR3 region has 18 residues. DNA of the CDR3: TGTGCCAGCAGCTTGGGAATACTAGCGGGGGCCGGGACAGATACGCAGTATTTT. Its protein product is CASSLGILAGAGTDTQYF.

This chain joins TRBV6-6 and TRBJ2-3; 12 bases line up with TRBD2. Germline V gene lookup returns CDR1 MNHNY and CDR2 SVGAGI (reference sequence). The CDR3 contains 15 residues. The V gene end was trimmed by 7 bases and the J gene end by 2 bases; junction bases not matched to a gene: 4. CDR3 nucleotides: TGTGCCAGCACTAGACTAGCGGGAGCCACAGATACGCAGTATTTT. Protein: CASTRLAGATDTQYF.